Listed below are T cell receptor beta chains from one sample, sequenced in a study of blood T cell repertoires in COVID-19. Here immunoSEQ multiplex PCR was the method, and the copy in TCRdb shows in-frame clones only, minus some. Among approximately 250,000 clones listed, about 83% were seen once. The material sequenced was peripheral blood. Source of these receptors: a woman aged 40 to 50 who had recovered from COVID-19. CDR3s include the opening cysteine and the closing phenylalanine or tryptophan. Each record gives: J gene, V gene, D gene, clone size, CDR3 protein, CDR3 DNA. A D gene is named only where the DNA matches it firmly. Clone size appears in some rows only: once, few, many, or a class for an expanded clone.

TRBJ2-5 TRBV5-1 TRBD1 NA CASSTGTAQETQYF TGCGCCAGCAGCACCGGGACAGCCCAAGAGACCCAGTACTTC
TRBJ2-1 TRBV7-7 TRBD1 NA CASSEGTAAYNEQFF TGTGCCAGCAGCGAGGGGACAGCCGCCTACAATGAGCAGTTCTTC
TRBJ1-4 TRBV4-2 TRBD1 few CASSQGQGQGEKLFF TGTGCCAGCAGCCAAGGACAGGGACAAGGAGAAAAACTGTTTTTT
TRBJ2-6 TRBV29-1 NA NA CSVEGQTSGANVLTF TGCAGCGTTGAGGGACAAACCTCTGGGGCCAACGTCCTGACTTTC
TRBJ2-7 TRBV5-4 TRBD1 NA CASSKQLGQGLSEQYF TGTGCCAGCAGCAAGCAGTTGGGACAGGGGCTCTCCGAGCAGTACTTC
TRBJ2-5 TRBV24-1 NA NA CATSGRGREETQYF TGTGCCACCAGTGGCCGCGGGCGGGAAGAGACCCAGTACTTC
TRBJ1-2 TRBV25-1 NA NA CASSASPGVSGYTF TGTGCCAGCAGTGCTTCCCCCGGGGTTAGTGGCTACACCTTC
TRBJ1-6 TRBV7-9 NA NA CASSTRRGAYNSPLHF TGTGCCAGCAGCACAAGACGGGGGGCCTATAATTCACCCCTCCACTTT
TRBJ2-5 TRBV24-1 NA NA CATSDSLARRETQYF TGTGCCACCAGTGATTCCCTAGCCCGGAGGGAGACCCAGTACTTC
TRBJ1-6 TRBV7-2 NA once CASSLESGRNSPLHF TGTGCCAGCAGCTTAGAATCAGGGAGGAATTCACCCCTCCACTTT
TRBJ1-2 TRBV21-1 NA NA CASSTRGGQGSRVGYTF TGTGCCAGCAGCACGCGGGGGGGACAGGGGTCCCGAGTCGGCTACACCTTC
TRBJ2-1 TRBV27 TRBD2 NA CASSSPVERGARNEQFF TGTGCCAGCAGCTCCCCGGTAGAGCGGGGGGCCAGAAATGAGCAGTTCTTC
TRBJ2-1 TRBV2 NA NA CASSEVVSSYNEQFF TGTGCCAGCAGTGAAGTTGTTAGCTCCTACAATGAGCAGTTCTTC